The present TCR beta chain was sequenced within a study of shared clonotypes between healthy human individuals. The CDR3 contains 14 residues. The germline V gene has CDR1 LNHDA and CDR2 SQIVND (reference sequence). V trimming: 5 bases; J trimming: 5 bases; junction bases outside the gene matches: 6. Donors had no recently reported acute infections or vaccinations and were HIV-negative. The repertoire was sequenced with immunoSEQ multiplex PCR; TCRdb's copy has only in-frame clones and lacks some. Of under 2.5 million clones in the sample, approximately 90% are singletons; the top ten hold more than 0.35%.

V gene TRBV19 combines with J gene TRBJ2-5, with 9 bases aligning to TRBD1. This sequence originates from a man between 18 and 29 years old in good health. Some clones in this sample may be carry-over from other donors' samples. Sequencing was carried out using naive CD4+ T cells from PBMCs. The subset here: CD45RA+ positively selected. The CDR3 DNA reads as TGTGCCAGTAGTTCCGGGACAGGGCGGGAGACCCAGTACTTC. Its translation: CASSSGTGRETQYF.